This T cell receptor (beta chain) was found in a study of blood T cell repertoires in COVID-19. The CDR3 is 13 amino acids. V was clipped by 3 bases and J by 4 bases, with 9 bases between them. Sequencing was performed with immunoSEQ multiplex PCR; in TCRdb, only in-frame clones are kept and a portion is missing. The profile covers under 55,000 clones, with approximately 80% appearing a single time and over 13% taken by the ten largest. The rearrangement joins TRBV12-3 or TRBV12-4 to TRBJ1-1; D remains unclear. Sequencing was done on a sample of peripheral blood. The clonotype comes from a human donor in a cohort sampled during active COVID-19. Here the CDR3 DNA reads TGTGCCAGCAGTTTCGGAGGGCCCACTGAAGCTTTCTTT. Amino acid sequence: CASSFGGPTEAFF.